These T cell receptor beta chains were read from a single sample in a study of blood T cell repertoires in COVID-19. The repertoire was sequenced with immunoSEQ multiplex PCR; TCRdb's copy has only in-frame clones and lacks some. The sample records 250,000 to 300,000 clones, 85% being singletons. Sequenced sample: peripheral blood. The receptor set was obtained from a man aged 50-60 years with active or convalescent COVID-19. Both conserved end residues are part of each CDR3. Each record gives: CDR3 protein, clone size, D gene, J gene, V gene. A D gene is named only where the DNA matches it firmly. Clone size is stated in some rows and not others, as once, few, many or a class when expanded.

CASSLVMGQGETQYF | - | - | TRBJ2-5 | TRBV7-9
CASILGGRGPSEAFF | - | TRBD1 | TRBJ1-1 | TRBV6-5
CASSTGRGSVETQYF | - | - | TRBJ2-5 | TRBV7-9
CASSQEVRGPETQYF | - | TRBD1 | TRBJ2-5 | TRBV4-3
CASSSGQGDMPLHF | few | TRBD1 | TRBJ1-6 | TRBV28
CASSQLEASYNEQFF | - | - | TRBJ2-1 | TRBV4-1
CASSRSTGNEKLFF | few | TRBD1 | TRBJ1-4 | TRBV7-9
CASSLSTDGYTF | once | - | TRBJ1-2 | TRBV12-3/TRBV12-4
CASTGVIGNTIYF | - | - | TRBJ1-3 | TRBV2
CASSLAGEYEQYF | once | TRBD2 | TRBJ2-7 | TRBV18
CASSIPPRTGFVYGYTF | - | TRBD1 | TRBJ1-2 | TRBV19
CASSQDGTKYSNQPQHF | - | - | TRBJ1-5 | TRBV4-1
CSVVPGVGQPQHF | - | - | TRBJ1-5 | TRBV29-1
CASSSTGLQETQYF | - | TRBD1 | TRBJ2-5 | TRBV7-9
CASSPPTGLGDIQYF | few | TRBD1 | TRBJ2-4 | TRBV5-1
CASSVKGTGSGNEQYF | - | TRBD1 | TRBJ2-7 | TRBV2
CASSLRSDRGEQYF | - | TRBD1 | TRBJ2-7 | TRBV5-1
CASSAQGLTSGSGIQYF | once | TRBD2 | TRBJ2-4 | TRBV9
CASSPGRGSYEQYF | - | - | TRBJ2-7 | TRBV18
CASSPWGDSDSGKTIYF | once | - | TRBJ1-3 | TRBV28
CASSYRPEAEAFF | few | - | TRBJ1-1 | TRBV7-6
CASSLKPGSTGELFF | - | - | TRBJ2-2 | TRBV5-4
CASSLAGQYEQYF | - | TRBD1 | TRBJ2-7 | TRBV7-9
CASSHPGQGNNSPLHF | - | TRBD1 | TRBJ1-6 | TRBV3-1/TRBV3-2
CASRAGGLGGYTF | - | - | TRBJ1-2 | TRBV27
CASSPKGGSHEQFF | - | - | TRBJ2-1 | TRBV4-2
CASSSEGETQYF | medium-sized | - | TRBJ2-5 | TRBV7-9